This T cell receptor (beta chain) is from a study of T cells after yellow fever vaccination. Study-level points and caveats: Most primary-vaccination clones recurred post-booster (about 96% CD4, 88% CD8).

A note on this clonotype: Its matching antigen is unknown.

MiXCR, applied by TCRdb to the 5' RACE reads, yields one record per CDR3 protein. The sample has about 580,000 distinct CDR3 sequences, about a sixth seen once; the top ten hold roughly 17%. The clonotype comes from a man between 18 and 29 years old who received the YFV17D yellow fever vaccine. Specimen: PBMCs, collected roughly 5 days after the first yellow fever vaccination.

CDR3 sequence (DNA): TGTGCCAGTAGTATATTGGCCGACAGCTCGGTGAACACTGAAGCTTTCTTT. Translated: CASSILADSSVNTEAFF. The chain links TRBV19 to TRBJ1-1, with D possibly matching TRBD1 (5 bases). The CDR3 totals 17 residues. V lost 2 bases and J lost 0, with 16 bases in between. Germline values: CDR1 LNHDA, CDR2 SQIVND (reference sequence).